A single sample is the source of the 22 T cell receptor beta chains below, sequenced in a study of cytomegalovirus exposure and HLA in healthy donors. A multiplex PCR was run with 60 Vbeta primers and 13 Jbeta primers. Libraries were prepared by immunoSEQ multiplex PCR; TCRdb keeps only in-frame clonotypes and omits some of them. Of 85,000 to 110,000 clones in the sample, around 67% were seen once. The specimen sequenced was PBMCs. These receptors were collected from a woman between 45 and 65 years old in good health and CMV-seronegative.

The CDR3 is CASTQYNEQFF. The CDR3 DNA is TGTGCCAGCACCCAATACAATGAGCAGTTCTTC. The rearrangement uses TRBV28 and TRBJ2-1, with unresolved D. V was cut by 7 bases and J by 4 bases, with 5 bases left in between. CDR1 is MDHEN, CDR2 SYDVKM, per germline. This CDR3 has 11 amino acids. The complete variable domain, with remaining parts taken from reference TRBV28 and TRBJ2-1, reads DVKVTQSSRYLVKRTGEKVFLECVQDMDHENMFWYRQDPGLGLRLIYFSYDVKMKEKGDIPEGYSVSREKKERFSLILESASTNQTSMYLCASTQYNEQFFGPGTRLTVL.

This clone has only a few counts. The CDR3 DNA reads as TGTGCCAGCAGCTTAGGACAGAGCTCCTATAATTCACCCCTCCACTTT. This sequence encodes CASSLGQSSYNSPLHF. J is TRBJ1-6 and V is TRBV7-9, with a possible D match to TRBD1 (5 bases). V dropped 1 base and J dropped 0 bases, with 7 bases sitting between them. The CDR3 contains 16 residues. Germline-derived CDR1 and CDR2 are SEHNR and FQNEAQ (reference sequence).

V usage is TRBV15 and J usage is TRBJ1-2; 8 bases are shared with TRBD1. V gave up 0 bases and J gave up 8 bases; unmatched junction bases: 2. Germline V lookup: CDR1 LNHNV, CDR2 YYDKDF (reference sequence). This CDR3 is built from 13 residues. The CDR3: CATSRDRGQGYTF. The CDR3 coding sequence is TGTGCCACCAGCAGAGACAGGGGGCAGGGCTACACCTTC.

J is TRBJ1-5 and V is TRBV6-1; tentatively, D is TRBD1 (6 bases). CDR3 length: 13 residues. CDR1 and CDR2 (germline): MNHNS, SASEGT. The V gene lost 1 base and the J gene lost 7 bases, with 8 bases spanning the gap. The CDR3 bases are TGTGCCAGCAGTGAAGAGGGGGAGCAGCCCCAGCATTTT. As protein: CASSEEGEQPQHF.

As to this clone: One junction end disagrees with the germline gene, perhaps due to a read error. CDR3 sequence: CASMGQGQGTQYF. The CDR3 bases are TGCGCCAGCATGGGACAGGGCCAAGGGACCCAGTACTTC. V usage is TRBV5-1 and J usage is TRBJ2-5; TRBD1 agrees at 9 bases. Germline V gene data show CDR1 as SGHRS and CDR2 as YFSETQ. This CDR3 spans 13 amino acids.

This rearrangement joins TRBV18 to TRBJ2-5, with 7 nucleotides matching TRBD1. The CDR3 loop spans 15 amino acids. J gave up 0 bases and V 4 bases, and 5 bases lay outside the gene matches. The V gene's germline CDR1 is KGHSH and CDR2 LQKENI. The DNA for the CDR3 is TGTGCCAGCTCACTCCGACAGGGAGACCAAGAGACCCAGTACTTC. Protein: CASSLRQGDQETQYF.

This clone was observed a few times. The V gene is TRBV18, the J gene TRBJ1-1; TRBD1 matches at 9 bases. The CDR3 extends over 14 amino acids. Germline V gene sequence: CDR1 KGHSH, CDR2 LQKENI. The V gene end was trimmed by 5 bases and the J gene end by 1 base; junction bases not matched to a gene: 2. The CDR3 nucleotides are TGTGCCAGCTCATCGACAGGGGGGAACACTGAAGCTTTCTTT. Amino acid sequence: CASSSTGGNTEAFF.

This clone was seen just once. The rearrangement joins TRBV4-1 to TRBJ2-5, with a tentative D call TRBD1 (6 bases). Per the germline V gene, CDR1 is MGHRA and CDR2 is YSYEKL. Trimming stripped 1 base from V and 5 bases from J, with 14 bases between. There are 15 residues in the CDR3. The CDR3 DNA follows: TGCGCCAGCAGCCAAGGGTCAGGGGAAAGGGAGACCCAGTACTTC. Amino acids: CASSQGSGERETQYF.

CDR3 nucleotide sequence: TGTGCCAGCAGCAGTGGGACAGGGAGTCAGCCCCAGCATTTT. This translates into CASSSGTGSQPQHF. The chain combines TRBV7-9 with TRBJ1-5, with TRBD1 matching 9 bases. V dropped 5 bases and J dropped 6; count of bases not matched to a gene: 5. The CDR3 has 14 residues. Germline loops: CDR1 SEHNR, CDR2 FQNEAQ (reference sequence).

This clone was observed a few times. The V gene is TRBV5-1, the J gene TRBJ1-2, with D perhaps TRBD1 (5 bases). The germline V gene has CDR1 SGHRS and CDR2 YFSETQ. Trimming stripped 4 bases from V and 6 bases from J, with 16 bases between. CDR3 length: 14 residues. The CDR3: CASSPKGGTDGYTF. CDR3 coding DNA: TGCGCCAGCAGCCCCAAAGGTGGGACTGATGGCTACACCTTC.

V usage is TRBV9 and J usage is TRBJ2-3; D may be TRBD1 (5 bases). Trimming took off 0 bases at V and 1 base at J, with 12 bases between the two ends. This CDR3 is built from 16 residues. In germline, CDR1 is SGDLS, CDR2 YYNGEE. CDR3: CASSVGQGVGTDTQYF. The CDR3 coding sequence is TGTGCCAGCAGCGTAGGTCAGGGTGTGGGCACAGATACGCAGTATTTT.

The chain recombines TRBV7-2 with TRBJ1-6, with TRBD1 matching over 7 bases. Trimming at V came to 4 bases and at J to 7 bases, leaving 7 bases not matched to a gene. The CDR3 is 15 amino acids. Germline CDR1 reads SGHTA; CDR2 reads FQGNSA. Here the CDR3 reads CASSSAGRGNSPLHF. The CDR3 bases are TGTGCCAGCAGCTCCGCGGGCAGGGGGAATTCACCCCTCCACTTT.

This clone occurred a few times. The genes are TRBV7-8 and TRBJ1-4; D unclear. This CDR3 is built from 14 residues. V lost 2 bases and J 8 bases, leaving 12 bases between the germline ends. Germline V gives CDR1 SGHVS, CDR2 FQNEAQ. The CDR3 coding sequence is TGTGCCAGCAGCTTACGGATAGCCTGGGAAAAACTGTTTTTT. It specifies CASSLRIAWEKLFF.

The chain is built from TRBV13 and TRBJ2-5; TRBD2 matches 13 bases. The germline gives CDR1 PRHDT, CDR2 FYEKMQ (reference sequence). This CDR3 spans 16 amino acids. V dropped 5 bases and J dropped 1; count of bases not matched to a gene: 4. The CDR3 region has the DNA TGTGCCAGCAGCCCGGGGACTAGCGGGGCCCAAGAGACCCAGTACTTC. This gives the protein CASSPGTSGAQETQYF.

The chain employs TRBV28 and TRBJ2-2; D not resolved. V dropped 3 bases and J dropped 7 bases, with 3 bases sitting between them. The CDR3 has 11 residues. CDR1 MDHEN and CDR2 SYDVKM come from the germline V gene. DNA for the CDR3: TGTGCCAGCAGTTTGTACGGGGAGCTGTTTTTT. It encodes CASSLYGELFF.

The gene calls are TRBV6-5 and TRBJ1-1, with TRBD1 identical over 7 bases. V dropped 5 bases and J dropped 1; count of bases not matched to a gene: 4. Per germline, CDR1 MNHEY and CDR2 SVGAGI. The CDR3 is 14 residues long. The CDR3 region is CASSPRTGNTEAFF. Written as DNA, the CDR3 is TGTGCCAGCAGTCCCCGGACAGGGAACACTGAAGCTTTCTTT.

This clone was found a few times. This rearrangement joins TRBV4-1 to TRBJ2-1; the match to TRBD2 covers 15 bases. The germline V gene encodes CDR1 MGHRA and CDR2 YSYEKL. This CDR3 is 19 amino acids long. The junction had 6 bases not matched to a gene; V was cut back by 3 bases and J by 0 bases. The DNA of the CDR3 is TGCGCCAGCAGCCATCCGGGACTAGCGGGAGGTAGCTCCTACAATGAGCAGTTCTTC. Translating it yields CASSHPGLAGGSSYNEQFF.

In this sample, this clone turned up a few times. The V gene is TRBV4-2, the J gene TRBJ1-5; 10 bases are a match to TRBD1. Germline V gene data show CDR1 as LGHNA and CDR2 as YNFKEQ. The CDR3 loop spans 16 amino acids. J was trimmed by 1 base and V by 4 bases; bases with no gene match: 4. CDR3 coding DNA: TGTGCCAGCAGCCCCCTGGACAGGGGGAGCAATCAGCCCCAGCATTTT. Protein: CASSPLDRGSNQPQHF.

This clone was seen only a few times. This chain links TRBV2 with TRBJ1-4; the D gene is possibly TRBD1 (6 bases). Germline CDR1 SNHLY, CDR2 FYNNEI. Between the trimmed V and J ends, which lost 4 bases and 6 bases, there was a span of 15 bases. This CDR3 comprises 15 residues. For the CDR3, the DNA is TGTGCCAGCAGTGTTTTACAGGGTTTTCATGAAAAACTGTTTTTT. Translating gives CASSVLQGFHEKLFF.

The V and J genes are TRBV5-4 and TRBJ2-1; 13 nucleotides agree with TRBD2. In germline, CDR1 is SGHNT, CDR2 YYREEE (reference sequence). The CDR3 totals 15 residues. The V gene end was trimmed by 2 bases and the J gene end by 7 bases; junction bases not matched to a gene: 3. As DNA, the CDR3 is TGTGCCAGCAGCTTCGGGACTAGCGGGGTAAATGAGCAGTTCTTC. Its protein is CASSFGTSGVNEQFF.

In its sample, this clone was seen a few times. As DNA, the CDR3 is TGTGCCAGCAGCTTTTTGACAGGCTACGAGCAGTACTTC. Translated: CASSFLTGYEQYF. The chain employs TRBV7-2 and TRBJ2-7; a weak D match, TRBD1 (6 bases). The ends were cut back, 3 bases at V and 3 bases at J, with 9 bases in the middle. Germline CDR1 reads SGHTA; CDR2 reads FQGNSA. This CDR3 contains 13 residues.

The chain is built from TRBV9 and TRBJ2-1; weak D call: TRBD1 (6 bases). V gave up 5 bases and J gave up 8 bases, with 11 bases separating them. Germline lookup yields CDR1 SGDLS and CDR2 YYNGEE. CDR3 length: 12 amino acids. Here the CDR3 reads CASRGTSDEQFF. The CDR3 DNA follows: TGTGCCAGCAGGGGGACAAGCGATGAGCAGTTCTTC.